This T cell receptor beta chain was sequenced during a study of T-cell reconstitution after alpha-beta-depleted transplantation in children. Study-wide results and caveats: T-cell counts and diversity at one year following transplant were attributed mainly to newly produced T cells. There were some patients whose high TCRbeta diversity at day 60 came from surviving recipient T cells and thymic progenitors. The origin of alpha-beta T cells about two months after transplant was reportedly several hundred expanded graft clones.

Germline V CDR1 and CDR2: LGHNA, YNFKEQ. Trimming left V 1 base short and J 1 base short, with 17 bases between. The CDR3 runs to 17 residues. Details on this clonotype: Its antigen is as yet unknown.

Unique molecular identifiers tagged the TCRbeta library. Each CDR3 protein gets one entry after TCRdb re-called the PCR reads with MiXCR. The sample consists of approximately 300,000 distinct CDR3 sequences, roughly a tenth of them appearing once. The sample here was PBMCs, taken before TCRalphabeta/CD19-depleted stem cell transplant. The chain recombines TRBV4-2 with TRBJ2-7, with D perhaps matching TRBD1 or TRBD2 (5 bases each). This TCR was recovered from a boy in the first two years of life with acute myeloid leukemia, due to receive a stem cell transplant. CDR3 DNA: TGTGCCAGCAGCCAAGTAGGGGTCCTAGCCGATTCCTACGAGCAGTACTTC. It yields the protein CASSQVGVLADSYEQYF.